Following are 29 T cell receptor beta chains from one sample sequenced in a study of blood T cell repertoires in COVID-19. Assay used: immunoSEQ multiplex PCR; TCRdb lists only in-frame clones, some missing. Among 200,000 to 300,000 clones listed, roughly 79% were seen once. Sequencing used peripheral blood. These receptors were collected from a woman over 75 with COVID-19, enrolled during active disease.

The chain couples TRBV27 to TRBJ1-3, with D tentatively TRBD1 (6 bases). The CDR3 runs to 15 residues. V lost 8 bases and J 0 bases, leaving 14 bases between the germline ends. Germline V gene data show CDR1 as MNHEY and CDR2 as SMNVEV (reference sequence). CDR3: CASGEQGPSGNTIYF. DNA of the CDR3: TGTGCCAGCGGGGAACAGGGTCCCTCTGGAAACACCATATATTTT.

This clone has a handful of counts. The V call is TRBV14, the J call TRBJ2-7; no reliable D call. This CDR3 has 13 amino acids. Germline assignment: CDR1 SGHDN and CDR2 FVKESK. V was cut by 1 base and J by 6 bases, with 10 bases left in between. CDR3 DNA sequence: TGTGCCAGCAGCCAAGTTCTAGGTCTCGAGCAGTACTTC. Translation: CASSQVLGLEQYF.

This clone was seen a handful of times. V usage is TRBV5-4 and J usage is TRBJ1-2, with TRBD1 identical over 7 bases. The J segment lost 2 bases and the V segment lost 7 bases, leaving 14 bases of the junction unmatched. Germline CDR1 SGHNT, CDR2 YYREEE (reference sequence). The CDR3 runs to 16 residues. The CDR3 protein is CASSVPKGGGNYGYTF. In DNA, the CDR3 is TGTGCCAGCTCAGTCCCAAAAGGAGGGGGCAACTATGGCTACACCTTC. Combining the CDR3 with reference TRBV5-4 and TRBJ1-2 gives the whole variable domain ETGVTQSPTHLIKTRGQQVTLRCSSQSGHNTVSWYQQALGQGPQFIFQYYREEENGRGNFPPRFSGLQFPNYSSELNVNALELDDSALYLCASSVPKGGGNYGYTFGSGTRLTVV.

The genes are TRBV4-1 and TRBJ1-4; 10 bases agree with TRBD1. CDR1 and CDR2 from the germline V gene are MGHRA and YSYEKL. V was pared by 3 bases and J by 8 bases, with 3 bases of the junction left unmatched. This CDR3 has 14 amino acids. The CDR3 DNA reads as TGCGCCAGCAGCCAGGGACAGGGGCGAGAAAAACTGTTTTTT. Amino acids: CASSQGQGREKLFF.

This clone was observed a few times. The J gene is TRBJ2-5, the V gene TRBV5-4, with TRBD2 matching 12 bases. Germline V gene sequence: CDR1 SGHNT, CDR2 YYREEE (reference sequence). This CDR3 is 15 amino acids long. V was pared by 3 bases and J by 4 bases, with 4 bases of the junction left unmatched. Written as DNA, the CDR3 is TGTGCCAGCAGCTCACCGGGACTAGCGGGAGAGACCCAGTACTTC. Translation gives CASSSPGLAGETQYF. Drawing the rest from reference TRBV5-4 and TRBJ2-5, the complete variable domain is ETGVTQSPTHLIKTRGQQVTLRCSSQSGHNTVSWYQQALGQGPQFIFQYYREEENGRGNFPPRFSGLQFPNYSSELNVNALELDDSALYLCASSSPGLAGETQYFGPGTRLLVL.

This chain uses TRBV30 with TRBJ1-5, with TRBD1 matching 9 bases. The V gene's germline CDR1 is GTSNPN and CDR2 SVGIG (reference sequence). This CDR3 has 14 residues. V shed 2 bases, J shed 4 bases, and the junction held 3 bases outside the gene matches. The DNA for the CDR3 is TGTGCCTGGAGTCCGGGACAGGGAAATCAGCCCCAGCATTTT. Translated: CAWSPGQGNQPQHF.

The chain has TRBV5-1 and TRBJ2-7; a possible D gene is TRBD2 (7 bases). Germline CDR1 and CDR2: SGHRS and YFSETQ. Trimming cost V 5 bases and J 6 bases, with 18 bases left between them. The CDR3 is 14 residues long. CDR3 bases: TGCGCCAGCAGTCGGGGGGCAGAGGGAGGCGAGCAGTACTTC. Translation: CASSRGAEGGEQYF.

The chain is built from TRBV5-1 and TRBJ1-6, with a weak D call TRBD1 (6 bases). Per the germline V gene, CDR1 is SGHRS and CDR2 is YFSETQ. CDR3 length equals 14 residues. Trimming left V 2 bases short and J 8 bases short, with 11 bases between. CDR3 nucleotides: TGCGCCAGCAGCTTTAACAGGGAAGATTCACCCCTCCACTTT. This translates into CASSFNREDSPLHF.

The chain carries TRBV28 and TRBJ1-4, with 11 bases matching TRBD1. V shed 5 bases and J 7 bases; nucleotides not matched to a gene: 9. This CDR3 spans 16 amino acids. Germline V gene data show CDR1 as MDHEN and CDR2 as SYDVKM. CDR3 sequence reads: CASSARTGGAGEKLFF. Here the CDR3 DNA reads TGTGCCAGCAGTGCACGGACAGGGGGCGCAGGTGAAAAACTGTTTTTT.

V is TRBV20-1 and J is TRBJ2-3, with D perhaps matching TRBD2 (5 bases). With 3 bases removed from V and 0 bases from J, the gap between germline ends came to 10 bases. Germline V CDR1 and CDR2: DFQATT, SNEGSKA (reference sequence). This CDR3 comprises 14 residues. CDR3: CSASPGSSTDTQYF. The CDR3 DNA follows: TGCAGTGCTAGTCCGGGGTCTAGCACAGATACGCAGTATTTT.

This sequence joins TRBV6-5 and TRBJ2-4; D perhaps matches TRBD2 (7 bases). CDR3 length: 13 residues. Trimming removed 6 bases from V and 9 bases from J, with 15 bases in between. Per the germline V gene, CDR1 is MNHEY and CDR2 is SVGAGI. CDR3 loop: CASRLGGGPIQYF. The CDR3 DNA reads as TGTGCCAGCAGGCTTGGGGGGGGGCCCATTCAGTACTTC.

The chain carries TRBV29-1 and TRBJ2-1, with 8 nucleotides matching TRBD2. Losses at the gene ends were 4 bases for V and 7 bases for J; bases not matched to a gene: 9. Germline loops: CDR1 SQVTM, CDR2 ANQGSEA. The length of the CDR3 is 14 residues. The CDR3 DNA follows: TGCAGCGTTGGTTCGGGGGGGCCTGGAAATGAGCAGTTCTTC. Translated, it gives CSVGSGGPGNEQFF.

The DNA for the CDR3 is TGTGCCAGCAGTTACCGACAGTCTAACTATGGCTACACCTTC. Its protein product is CASSYRQSNYGYTF. The rearrangement links TRBV6-5 to TRBJ1-2, with TRBD1 as a possible D gene (5 bases). The V end was cut by 2 bases, the J end by 0 bases, with 7 bases between. The CDR3 loop spans 14 amino acids. Per the germline V gene, CDR1 is MNHEY and CDR2 is SVGAGI.

The count of this clone is one. The chain recombines TRBV5-4 with TRBJ1-1, with 10 bases aligning to TRBD1. With V trimmed by 5 bases and J by 1 base, 17 bases remained unmatched. Germline CDR1 reads SGHNT; CDR2 reads YYREEE (reference sequence). CDR3 length: 19 residues. The CDR3 sequence is CASSPRFGTGALGNTEAFF. The CDR3 coding sequence is TGTGCCAGCAGTCCACGTTTCGGGACAGGGGCGCTGGGGAACACTGAAGCTTTCTTT.

This clone was found a few times. The CDR3 protein is CASTGFGTGVYGYTF. The CDR3 DNA follows: TGTGCCAGCACCGGCTTTGGGACAGGGGTATATGGCTACACCTTC. J is TRBJ1-2 and V is TRBV28; 10 nucleotides line up with TRBD1. The germline V gene encodes CDR1 MDHEN and CDR2 SYDVKM. This CDR3 has 15 amino acids. Losses at the gene ends were 7 bases for V and 5 bases for J; bases not matched to a gene: 10.

The V call is TRBV11-2, the J call TRBJ1-3; D is unclear. Germline V gives CDR1 SGHAT, CDR2 FQNNGV. The CDR3 has 14 amino acids. Trimming cost V 3 bases and J 0 bases, with 6 bases left between them. In DNA form, the CDR3 reads TGTGCCAGCAGCTTTGGCAGCTCTGGAAACACCATATATTTT. It specifies CASSFGSSGNTIYF.

The V gene is TRBV6-5, the J gene TRBJ1-5, with 10 bases aligning to TRBD1. The CDR3 extends over 14 amino acids. From germline, CDR1 is MNHEY and CDR2 SVGAGI. V was clipped by 5 bases and J by 9 bases; unmatched bases: 7. The CDR3 loop is CASSPRDRGRPQHF. The CDR3 nucleotides are TGTGCCAGCAGTCCACGGGACAGGGGTAGGCCCCAGCATTTT.

For the CDR3, the DNA is TGTGCCTGGACCCGGGACAGGGTCTCACCCCTCCACTTT. The encoded protein is CAWTRDRVSPLHF. This chain joins TRBV30 and TRBJ1-6; 9 bases are shared with TRBD1. Looked up from germline, CDR1 is GTSNPN and CDR2 is SVGIG (reference sequence). This CDR3 has 13 residues. After removal of 4 bases from V and 10 bases from J, the junction contained 5 bases not matched to a gene.

This clone was seen more than once but under ten times. The chain recombines TRBV5-6 with TRBJ2-7; TRBD1 is a possible D gene (6 bases). Trimming stripped 5 bases from V and 4 bases from J, with 16 bases between. This CDR3 comprises 14 residues. CDR1 is SGHDT, CDR2 YYEEEE, per germline. The DNA for the CDR3 is TGTGCCAGCAGACCACGGCAGGGGTGGTACGAGCAGTACTTC. Its protein product is CASRPRQGWYEQYF. The variable domain in full, with the rest retrieved from reference TRBV5-6 and TRBJ2-7, is DAGVTQSPTHLIKTRGQQVTLRCSPKSGHDTVSWYQQALGQGPQFIFQYYEEEERQRGNFPDRFSGHQFPNYSSELNVNALLLGDSALYLCASRPRQGWYEQYFGPGTRLTVT.

The chain recombines TRBV19 with TRBJ1-5; no clear D gene. V was pared by 3 bases and J by 14 bases, with 17 bases between. The germline gives CDR1 LNHDA, CDR2 SQIVND (reference sequence). The CDR3 contains 13 residues. The CDR3 bases are TGTGCCAGTAGTATTCCTCTAACAGTCGTAGAGCATTTT. It translates to CASSIPLTVVEHF.

This sequence joins TRBV5-4 and TRBJ2-5; 15 nucleotides align to TRBD2. The CDR3 has 16 residues. Germline-derived CDR1 and CDR2 are SGHNT and YYREEE (reference sequence). With V trimmed by 4 bases and J by 5 bases, 6 bases remained unmatched. DNA of the CDR3: TGTGCCAGCAGCCCCGGACTAGCGGGAGGGCCGGAGACCCAGTACTTC. Translation: CASSPGLAGGPETQYF.

The chain carries TRBV6-5 and TRBJ1-1; 8 bases fit TRBD1. V dropped 5 bases and J dropped 4; count of bases not matched to a gene: 9. The CDR3 consists of 15 residues. Germline V CDR1 and CDR2: MNHEY, SVGAGI. The chain's CDR3 is CASSPETGVATEAFF. CDR3 bases: TGTGCCAGCAGTCCCGAGACAGGGGTTGCCACTGAAGCTTTCTTT.

Comments on this clone: Sequence at one end of the junction differs from germline and may be a read error. J is TRBJ1-1 and V is TRBV7-7; possibly TRBD1 for D (5 bases). Per germline, CDR1 SSHAT and CDR2 FNYEAQ (reference sequence). The CDR3 totals 13 residues. As DNA, the CDR3 is TGTGCTAGCAGCTTAGGACAGAACACTGAAGCTTTCTTT. This codes for CASSLGQNTEAFF.

V and J are TRBV5-1 and TRBJ1-2; TRBD1 agrees at 11 bases. Germline CDR1 is SGHRS and CDR2 is YFSETQ. The CDR3 contains 15 residues. V lost 0 bases to trimming and J lost 7 bases; unmatched junction nucleotides: 5. CDR3 amino acids: CASSLVGQGAGGYTF. The CDR3 DNA reads as TGCGCCAGCAGCTTGGTCGGACAGGGGGCGGGTGGCTACACCTTC.

This chain uses TRBV18 with TRBJ2-7, with D uncertain. The germline V and J ends were trimmed by 2 bases and 0 bases, with 5 bases remaining between them. Germline CDR1 reads KGHSH; CDR2 reads LQKENI. The CDR3 consists of 13 residues. CDR3 sequence (DNA): TGTGCCAGCTCACCATCCGGCTCCTACGAGCAGTACTTC. The encoded protein is CASSPSGSYEQYF.

The chain recombines TRBV7-2 with TRBJ2-1; D remains unclear. V lost 4 bases and J 9 bases, leaving 7 bases between the germline ends. Per the germline V gene, CDR1 is SGHTA and CDR2 is FQGNSA. This CDR3 contains 11 residues. Here the CDR3 reads CASSSTREQFF. The CDR3 coding sequence is TGTGCCAGCAGCTCCACGCGTGAGCAGTTCTTC.

This clone has more than one count but fewer than ten. The chain is built from TRBV5-1 and TRBJ1-5, with D maybe TRBD1 (6 bases). Trimming removed 3 bases from V and 0 bases from J, with 7 bases in between. The V gene's germline CDR1 is SGHRS and CDR2 YFSETQ. The CDR3 consists of 14 residues. CDR3 coding DNA: TGCGCCAGCAGCTCACAGGGTAGCAATCAGCCCCAGCATTTT. Translating gives CASSSQGSNQPQHF.

This chain links TRBV7-6 with TRBJ2-1; TRBD2 agrees at 7 bases. Germline loops: CDR1 SGHVS, CDR2 FNYEAQ. CDR3 length equals 15 residues. V lost 6 bases and J lost 2; bases outside the gene matches: 7. The CDR3 DNA is TGTGCCAGCAGTCCTAGCGGAGGGGCCTACAATGAGCAGTTCTTC. It translates to CASSPSGGAYNEQFF.

This clone occurred once. Being one base from a much bigger clone, this may be a read error. This sequence joins TRBV6-5 and TRBJ1-1; no clear D. The length of the CDR3 is 11 residues. V lost 6 bases and J 2 bases, leaving 4 bases between the germline ends. Germline V lookup: CDR1 MNHEY, CDR2 SVGAGI. DNA of the CDR3: TGTGCCAGCAGAATAAACACTGAAGCTTTCTTT. Amino acid sequence: CASRINTEAFF.